These 3 T cell receptor beta chains came from one sample sequenced in a study of blood T cells in healthy people across ages. Alongside a J-beta primer mix, a sample-barcoded 5' primer served in a second PCR lasting about 6 to 12 cycles. TCRdb itself ran the 5' RACE reads through MiXCR, one entry per CDR3 protein. This sample has about 640,000 distinct CDR3 sequences; under 70% occur once, and the top ten carry roughly 34%. The sequencing sample was made of blood. These receptors were collected from a man in his sixties in good health.

Turning to this clonotype: A much larger clone sits a single nucleotide away, making a read error possible. CDR3 bases: TGCGCCAGCAGCCACAGGCACCAGAACACTGAAGCTTTCTTT. Amino acids: CASSHRHQNTEAFF. The chain uses TRBV4-1 and TRBJ1-1; no clear D gene. Germline-derived CDR1 and CDR2 are MGHRA and YSYEKL. This CDR3 contains 14 residues. V shed 3 bases and J shed 1 base, with 9 bases lying between them.

The chain couples TRBV12-3 or TRBV12-4 to TRBJ2-2; either TRBD1 or TRBD2 may supply D (5 bases each). With 4 bases removed from V and 1 base from J, the gap between germline ends came to 10 bases. The CDR3 spans 15 residues. The CDR3 DNA sequence: TGTGCCAGCAGTTGGGACGGGGTGAACACCGGGGAGCTGTTTTTT. Residues: CASSWDGVNTGELFF.

A few counts support this clonotype. The V call is TRBV3-1, the J call TRBJ1-2; TRBD1 matches 7 bases. V shed 4 bases and J 4 bases; nucleotides not matched to a gene: 6. The CDR3 length is 14 residues. From germline, CDR1 is LGHDT and CDR2 YNNKEL (reference sequence). CDR3 loop: CASSPGQNPYGYTF. The CDR3 DNA sequence: TGTGCCAGCAGCCCGGGACAGAACCCCTATGGCTACACCTTC.